This TCR beta chain is from a study of blood T cells in healthy people across ages. The CDR3 is 14 residues long. Germline V lookup: CDR1 ENHRY, CDR2 SYGVKD. Whole-study results and caveats: Shifts in expanded clonotypes may have been confounded by donor CMV status, which was unknown. Diversity estimated from one million T cells was considered an underestimate.

There are a few counts of this clonotype. Its antigen is unknown. A much larger clone sits a single nucleotide away, making a read error possible. Primed by a sample-barcoded 5' primer and a J-beta primer mix, a second PCR proceeded for 7 to 11 cycles. TCRdb re-derived calls from the 5' RACE reads in MiXCR, one entry per CDR3 protein. The data show about 670,000 distinct CDR3 sequences, 52% seen once. The chain couples TRBV10-3 to TRBJ2-7; D is uncertain. The TCR originated in a woman of 80 years or more in good health. Sequenced material: blood. Here the CDR3 reads CATSRDIVSYEQYF. The CDR3 bases are TGTGCCACCAGTCGTGACATAGTCTCCTACGAGCAGTACTTC.